This T cell receptor (beta chain) was identified in a study of T cells in Graves' hyperthyroidism and ophthalmopathy. Findings of the study overall: The model foresaw ophthalmopathy a median approximately 6.3 months prior to onset. Ophthalmopathy and stable hyperthyroidism were separated by a 13 V-J model.

This clonotype was recorded at least ten times. The antigen is not known. Diagnoses used clinical symptoms, serum thyroxine and TRAb, thyroid ultrasound and orbital computed tomography. PBMCs were derived from around 10 ml fresh peripheral blood. The CDR3 has 13 residues. Between the trimmed V and J ends, which lost 4 bases and 4 bases, there was a span of 10 bases. Germline CDR1 MGHRA, CDR2 YSYEKL. Amplified TCR beta CDR3 regions derived from RNA transcripts. An initial round of RT-PCR targeting the TCR CDR3 relied on the HTBI primer set. TCRdb redid the calling of the multiplex PCR reads with MiXCR, one entry per CDR3 protein. The data contain approximately 410,000 distinct CDR3 sequences, approximately 14% of them seen just once; the ten biggest clones take up about 12%.

The clonotype comes from a young man with Graves' ophthalmopathy. Sequencing was done on a sample of blood. The chain carries TRBV4-1 and TRBJ2-5, with D perhaps TRBD2 (6 bases). CDR3 in DNA: TGCGCCAGCAGCCGCGGAGGGGTAGAGACCCAGTACTTC. Translating it yields CASSRGGVETQYF.